This T cell receptor beta chain appears in the sequencing data of a study of beta chain features in type 1 diabetes. Study-wide results and caveats: Reads derived from cDNA could over-represent cells showing high TCR expression.

To note about this clone: Its antigen remains unknown. A junction end diverges from the germline sequence, so it may reflect a read error.

Of the isolated RNA, all was reverse transcribed, and so the sequenced material was expressed TCRB transcripts. Profiling relied on immunoSEQ multiplex PCR, and the TCRdb table lists in-frame clones only, not all of them. The profile shows hundreds of thousands of clones, around 15% of them singletons. The CDR3 spans 12 residues. Germline loops: CDR1 ENHRY, CDR2 SYGVKD. The specimen sequenced was central memory CD4+ T cells from blood. This receptor was identified in a young man in good health. The chain couples TRBV10-3 to TRBJ2-3, with D uncertain. As DNA, the CDR3 is TGTGCCAGCAGTCAATTCACAGATACGCAGTATTTT. This gives the protein CASSQFTDTQYF.